The next 30 T cell receptor beta chains were all read from a single sample in a study of T cells in Graves' hyperthyroidism and ophthalmopathy. TCR beta CDR3 regions were amplified from RNA. Carried out on the TCR CDR3, a first-round RT-PCR used the HTBI primer set. TCRdb called the multiplex PCR reads again in MiXCR, with one record for every CDR3 protein. The sample lists roughly 550,000 distinct CDR3 sequences, about 16% seen once, with 25% to 35% in the top ten. Source material: blood. The receptors were sampled from a woman in her 30s with Graves' ophthalmopathy.

In this sample, this clonotype turned up a few times. Here the CDR3 DNA reads TGCAGTGCAACCGACAGGGGGTCCTACAATGAGCAGTTCTTC. It specifies CSATDRGSYNEQFF. This chain uses TRBV20-1 with TRBJ2-1, with 9 bases matching TRBD1. Trimming removed 6 bases from V and 1 base from J; junction bases left unmatched: 4. Germline CDR1 is DFQATT and CDR2 is SNEGSKA (reference sequence). The CDR3 loop spans 14 amino acids.

The chain combines TRBV20-1 with TRBJ1-1, with D tentatively TRBD1 (6 bases). Between the trimmed V and J ends, which lost 6 bases and 7 bases, there was a span of 18 bases. CDR3 length equals 13 residues. Per germline, CDR1 DFQATT and CDR2 SNEGSKA (reference sequence). CDR3 protein: CSATTGGGDEAFF. DNA for the CDR3: TGCAGTGCAACGACAGGAGGTGGTGATGAAGCTTTCTTT.

This clonotype turned up a few times. This chain connects TRBV15 to TRBJ2-2; 8 positions agree with TRBD1. J gave up 3 bases and V 3 bases, and 3 bases lay outside the gene matches. CDR1 is LNHNV, CDR2 YYDKDF, per germline (reference sequence). This CDR3 comprises 15 residues. The DNA for the CDR3 is TGTGCCACCAGCAGGGACAGGGTGGACACCGGGGAGCTGTTTTTT. It yields the protein CATSRDRVDTGELFF.

This clonotype was detected ten times or more. This rearrangement joins TRBV20-1 to TRBJ1-6; D ambiguous. The CDR3 extends over 15 amino acids. Germline V lookup: CDR1 DFQATT, CDR2 SNEGSKA (reference sequence). Trimming pared 3 bases from V and 6 bases from J, leaving 15 bases between. DNA of the CDR3: TGCAGTGCTAGCATCCCCGGGGAAACTAATTCACCCCTCCACTTT. This translates into CSASIPGETNSPLHF.

This clonotype has more than one count but fewer than ten. This sequence joins TRBV7-9 and TRBJ2-1; TRBD2 might be the D (6 bases). The V end was cut by 5 bases, the J end by 4 bases, with 15 bases between. This CDR3 is 15 amino acids long. In germline, CDR1 is SEHNR, CDR2 FQNEAQ (reference sequence). CDR3 DNA: TGTGCCAGCAGCCCGACCGCGGGAAGTTACAATGAGCAGTTCTTC. Residues: CASSPTAGSYNEQFF.

The rearrangement uses TRBV25-1 and TRBJ2-5; TRBD1 is a possible D gene (5 bases). The CDR3 has 14 residues. V was pared by 3 bases and J by 5 bases, with 13 bases between. Germline CDR1 is MGHDK and CDR2 is SYGVNS. CDR3 residues: CASSEIQAEETQYF. In DNA, the CDR3 is TGTGCCAGCAGTGAGATACAGGCGGAGGAGACCCAGTACTTC.

This clonotype appeared many times. This chain uses TRBV7-2 with TRBJ2-3; 10 positions agree with TRBD2. This CDR3 is built from 15 residues. The junction had 1 base not matched to a gene; V was cut back by 2 bases and J by 2 bases. CDR1 and CDR2 from the germline V gene are SGHTA and FQGNSA. The CDR3 DNA reads TGTGCCAGCAGCTTAAGCGGGAGGGTCACAGATACGCAGTATTTT. Its translation: CASSLSGRVTDTQYF.

This clonotype was picked up many times. The V and J genes are TRBV7-2 and TRBJ2-1; D remains ambiguous. Trimming stripped 2 bases from V and 6 bases from J, with 8 bases between. The CDR3 spans 13 residues. Germline values: CDR1 SGHTA, CDR2 FQGNSA. The chain's CDR3 is CASSLNTANEQFF. In DNA, the CDR3 is TGTGCCAGCAGCTTAAACACGGCCAATGAGCAGTTCTTC.

V and J are TRBV29-1 and TRBJ1-1; tentative D call: TRBD1 (6 bases). Deletions cut 3 bases from V and 6 bases from J, with 20 bases between. This CDR3 spans 15 amino acids. Per germline, CDR1 SQVTM and CDR2 ANQGSEA. CDR3 sequence: CSVDRGGFGVAEAFF. CDR3 sequence (DNA): TGCAGCGTTGATAGGGGGGGTTTCGGGGTCGCTGAAGCTTTCTTT.

This clonotype was seen repeatedly, ten times or more. As DNA, the CDR3 is TGTGCCATCAGTGAGTCAGAGACCCAGTACTTC. Translated: CAISESETQYF. The V gene is TRBV10-3, the J gene TRBJ2-5; D not certain. The CDR3 has 11 amino acids. Germline V gene data show CDR1 as ENHRY and CDR2 as SYGVKD. V was clipped by 0 bases and J by 4 bases, with 0 bases between them.

This clonotype came up many times. The rearrangement joins TRBV20-1 to TRBJ2-5; 9 bases align to TRBD2. This CDR3 spans 16 amino acids. Germline CDR1 and CDR2: DFQATT and SNEGSKA (reference sequence). After removal of 2 bases from V and 2 bases from J, the junction contained 9 bases not matched to a gene. The CDR3 DNA reads TGCAGTGCTAGACGTATGGTGGGACTAGCACAAGAGACCCAGTACTTC. This sequence encodes CSARRMVGLAQETQYF.

This clonotype was picked up many times. V is TRBV7-2 and J is TRBJ2-1, with 12 nucleotides matching TRBD2. The V and J ends lost 4 bases and 7 bases, in that order; junction bases with no gene match: 8. Looked up from germline, CDR1 is SGHTA and CDR2 is FQGNSA. The CDR3 length is 16 residues. This CDR3 is CASSSPLAGGLNEQFF. Written as DNA, the CDR3 is TGTGCCAGCAGCTCGCCCCTAGCGGGAGGGTTGAATGAGCAGTTCTTC.

Ten or more counts support this clonotype. The chain carries TRBV2 and TRBJ2-4, with D unclear. The CDR3 spans 12 residues. The V end was cut by 3 bases, the J end by 8 bases, with 8 bases between. Germline V lookup: CDR1 SNHLY, CDR2 FYNNEI. The CDR3 protein is CASSDRRDIQYF. The CDR3 DNA is TGTGCCAGCAGTGATCGTAGGGACATTCAGTACTTC.

This clonotype was observed at least ten times. The genes are TRBV6-1 and TRBJ1-1; 7 nucleotides agree with TRBD1. Losses at the gene ends were 5 bases for V and 6 bases for J; bases not matched to a gene: 9. The CDR3 runs to 14 residues. From germline, CDR1 is MNHNS and CDR2 SASEGT. CDR3 bases: TGTGCCAGCAGTAATACAGGGGCTGGCGCTGAAGCTTTCTTT. Translation gives CASSNTGAGAEAFF.

This clonotype was recorded at least ten times. This chain joins TRBV6-1 and TRBJ2-1; D is perhaps TRBD2 (6 bases). CDR3 length: 20 amino acids. V shed 6 bases and J shed 3 bases, with 30 bases lying between them. CDR1 and CDR2 from the germline V gene are MNHNS and SASEGT. The CDR3 spells CASSPARGSGANGNYNEQFF. The CDR3, as DNA: TGTGCCAGCAGCCCCGCTAGGGGTAGCGGAGCAAACGGGAACTACAATGAGCAGTTCTTC.

This clonotype was picked up many times. The chain joins TRBV2 to TRBJ2-7, with no clear D. The CDR3 is made up of 12 amino acids. Germline assignment: CDR1 SNHLY and CDR2 FYNNEI. V lost 8 bases and J 6 bases, leaving 14 bases between the germline ends. This chain's CDR3 is CASWEDGVEQYF. The CDR3 nucleotides read TGTGCCAGCTGGGAAGACGGTGTCGAGCAGTACTTC.

CDR3 sequence: CSVGQMMDTEAFF. CDR3 nucleotides: TGCAGCGTGGGACAGATGATGGACACTGAAGCTTTCTTT. This chain links TRBV29-1 with TRBJ1-1, with 7 bases lining up with TRBD1. Losses at the gene ends were 6 bases for V and 3 bases for J; bases not matched to a gene: 7. CDR3 size: 13 residues. CDR1 and CDR2 (germline): SQVTM, ANQGSEA. The complete variable domain, with remaining parts taken from reference TRBV29-1 and TRBJ1-1, reads SAVISQKPSRDICQRGTSLTIQCQVDSQVTMMFWYRQQPGQSLTLIATANQGSEATYESGFVIDKFPISRPNLTFSTLTVSNMSPEDSSIYLCSVGQMMDTEAFFGQGTRLTVV.

CDR3 protein: CASSLPRDPNQPQHF. In nucleotides, the CDR3 is TGTGCCAGTAGTCTTCCCCGGGATCCAAATCAGCCCCAGCATTTT. The V gene is TRBV19, the J gene TRBJ1-5; D call uncertain. The CDR3 is 15 residues long. Trimming shortened V by 5 bases and J by 4 bases, and 15 bases separated the two germline ends. CDR1 is LNHDA and CDR2 is SQIVND in the germline V gene (reference sequence).

This clonotype showed up many times. This rearrangement joins TRBV5-1 to TRBJ1-1, with unresolved D. The V and J ends lost 5 bases and 1 base respectively, with 9 bases between them. Germline-derived CDR1 and CDR2 are SGHRS and YFSETQ. The CDR3 consists of 13 residues. The CDR3 sequence: CASSSQPNTEAFF. The CDR3 bases are TGCGCCAGCAGTTCCCAACCGAACACTGAAGCTTTCTTT.

This clonotype was recorded once. This may be a read error: a much more frequent sequence differs by one nucleotide. The chain has TRBV30 and TRBJ2-7; the D gene could be TRBD1 or TRBD2 (5 bases each). Germline-derived CDR1 and CDR2 are GTSNPN and SVGIG (reference sequence). The CDR3 contains 12 residues. This CDR3 reads CSGIGTSYEQYF. The CDR3 nucleotides are TGTTCCGGGATTGGGACCTCATACGAGCAGTACTTC.

In its sample, this clonotype was seen many times. The V call is TRBV18, the J call TRBJ1-1; D remains ambiguous. V gave up 1 base and J gave up 1 base, with 4 bases separating them. CDR3 size: 13 residues. Looked up from germline, CDR1 is KGHSH and CDR2 is LQKENI. The CDR3 is CASSPQGNTEAFF. DNA of the CDR3: TGTGCCAGCTCACCACAGGGGAACACTGAAGCTTTCTTT.

This clonotype was seen at least ten times. This sequence joins TRBV6-2 or TRBV6-3 and TRBJ2-3, with TRBD2 matching 11 bases. After removal of 2 bases from V and 6 bases from J, the junction contained 10 bases not matched to a gene. From germline, CDR1 is MNHEY and CDR2 SVGEGT. The CDR3 covers 17 residues. The CDR3 sequence: CASSYATSGSKPDTQYF. The CDR3 DNA follows: TGTGCCAGCAGTTACGCTACTAGCGGGAGCAAACCCGATACGCAGTATTTT.

There are a few counts of this clonotype. The chain has TRBV20-1 and TRBJ2-2; TRBD2 aligns across 10 bases. The CDR3 covers 15 residues. J was trimmed by 6 bases and V by 3 bases; bases with no gene match: 7. Germline CDR1 and CDR2: DFQATT and SNEGSKA (reference sequence). In DNA form, the CDR3 reads TGCAGTGCTAGGGGGCTAGCGGGAGTATCCGGGGAGCTGTTTTTT. Translating gives CSARGLAGVSGELFF.

This sequence joins TRBV5-6 and TRBJ1-2; D is unclear. The CDR3 has 15 residues. Germline V gives CDR1 SGHDT, CDR2 YYEEEE. The germline V and J ends were trimmed by 4 bases and 6 bases, with 19 bases remaining between them. The CDR3 region is CASSPPTRPADGYTF. The CDR3 coding sequence is TGTGCCAGCAGCCCCCCAACACGGCCGGCTGATGGCTACACCTTC.

V gene TRBV27 combines with J gene TRBJ1-6; D remains unclear. This CDR3 spans 16 amino acids. In germline, CDR1 is MNHEY, CDR2 SMNVEV (reference sequence). Trimming removed 5 bases at V and 4 bases at J, with 15 bases between. This chain's CDR3 is CASSTREGSYNSPLHF. CDR3 DNA sequence: TGTGCCAGCAGTACTCGGGAAGGGAGTTATAATTCACCCCTCCACTTT.

This clonotype was counted only a few times. This chain links TRBV27 with TRBJ2-1; maybe TRBD2 (5 bases). The V gene lost 10 bases and the J gene lost 6 bases, with 13 bases spanning the gap. Germline assignment: CDR1 MNHEY and CDR2 SMNVEV (reference sequence). CDR3 size: 12 residues. CDR3 protein: CATLGGFNEQFF. In DNA, the CDR3 is TGTGCCACCCTCGGAGGATTCAATGAGCAGTTCTTC.

This clonotype was counted ten times or more. V usage is TRBV6-1 and J usage is TRBJ1-2; 7 nucleotides match TRBD1. CDR1 and CDR2 (germline): MNHNS, SASEGT. With V trimmed by 5 bases and J by 5 bases, 14 bases remained unmatched. The CDR3 covers 16 residues. The CDR3 DNA reads as TGTGCCAGCAGTTCTCTGAACAGGGGTGGAAGGTATGGCTACACCTTC. This codes for CASSSLNRGGRYGYTF.

In its sample, this clonotype was seen many times. The rearrangement joins TRBV7-2 to TRBJ2-1; possibly TRBD2 for D (5 bases). The V gene lost 0 bases and the J gene lost 0 bases, with 15 bases spanning the gap. The CDR3 spans 18 residues. Germline V gene sequence: CDR1 SGHTA, CDR2 FQGNSA. The CDR3 is CASSLAARGSSSYNEQFF. The CDR3 DNA reads TGTGCCAGCAGCTTAGCGGCTCGGGGTTCCAGCTCCTACAATGAGCAGTTCTTC.

The sample holds many counts of this clonotype. V usage is TRBV12-3 or TRBV12-4 and J usage is TRBJ1-5; perhaps TRBD1 as D (5 bases). The V end lost 0 bases, the J end lost 3 bases, and 18 bases lay between the germline ends. This CDR3 comprises 18 residues. The CDR3 here is CASSLASLSGEFNQPQHF. CDR3 bases: TGTGCCAGCAGTTTAGCTTCTCTATCGGGGGAATTCAATCAGCCCCAGCATTTT.

The sample holds a few counts of this clonotype. V is TRBV20-1 and J is TRBJ2-7; TRBD2 matches 9 bases. Per germline, CDR1 DFQATT and CDR2 SNEGSKA (reference sequence). The CDR3 consists of 14 residues. V lost 2 bases, J lost 6 bases, and 8 bases stayed unmatched. The CDR3 sequence: CSARWGTSSFEQYF. The CDR3 nucleotides are TGCAGTGCTAGATGGGGGACTAGCTCGTTCGAGCAGTACTTC.